This T cell receptor beta chain appears in the sequencing data of a study of Graves' ophthalmopathy and Graves' hyperthyroidism. Study findings and constraints: Among thyroid clonotypes expanded above 0.001 frequency, most also appeared in blood. Ophthalmopathy progression was predicted with 55% to 71% sensitivity and about 72% specificity.

Out of around 9.4 ml of fresh peripheral blood, PBMCs were obtained. This clonotype was observed a few times. Its matching antigen is unknown. One junction end disagrees with the germline gene, perhaps due to a read error. The TCR beta CDR3 regions underwent amplification from RNA transcripts. HTBI-primed RT-PCR formed the first round, and a multiplex PCR formed the second. TCRdb ran MiXCR on the multiplex PCR reads and lists one entry per CDR3 protein. The sample consists of about 340,000 distinct CDR3 sequences, about a sixth of them appearing once. This CDR3 contains 14 residues. The sample consisted of peripheral blood. The sequence was obtained from an adult man with Graves' ophthalmopathy. The genes are TRBV12-3 or TRBV12-4 and TRBJ1-2; 7 bases match TRBD1. The chain's CDR3 is CASSALTGRRGYNF. CDR3 nucleotides: TGTGCCAGCAGTGCTCTGACAGGGAGGCGTGGCTACAACTTC.